The clone carrying this T cell receptor (beta chain) was detected only a few times. The antigen is undetermined. This entry belongs to a study of T cell repertoires in cytomegalovirus infection. Study-wide background: Used in the study were CMV epitopes, some recently identified and HLA-C-restricted, others well-studied and HLA-B-restricted. Matching HLA type and CMV infection were both indicated by public TCR beta signatures. Overall study results and limits: Identification of carriers of CMV plus the relevant HLA was performed using cumulative public TCR beta family frequency. The ex vivo response showed dominance by HLA-C-restricted CMV-specific TCR beta clonotypes.

TCRdb reprocessed the reads via MiXCR and lists one record per CDR3 protein. The sample lists some 100,000 distinct CDR3 sequences, around 28% occurring once. The specimen comprised CD8+ T cells from cultured PBMCs, sampled from culture after CMV antigen stimulation. The sequence was collected from a human donor in good health (CMV status not recorded). Some clones in this sample may be carry-over from other donors' samples.

As DNA, the CDR3 is TGTGCCAGCACCCCGTCCCGGCGGGGAGGCACAGATACGCAGTATTTT. Protein: CASTPSRRGGTDTQYF. The chain links TRBV12-3 or TRBV12-4 to TRBJ2-3; perhaps TRBD2 as D (6 bases). V was clipped by 7 bases and J by 1 base, with 18 bases between them. This CDR3 has 16 amino acids.